This T cell receptor (beta chain) emerged from a study of shared clonotypes between healthy human individuals. This clone appeared once. The same CDR3 arises from other DNA sequences in this sample as well. This CDR3 contains 15 residues. CDR1 is SGHTA, CDR2 FQGTGA, per germline. V gave up 0 bases and J gave up 1 base, with 9 bases separating them. The repertoire was sequenced with immunoSEQ multiplex PCR; TCRdb's copy has only in-frame clones and lacks some. This sample carries fewer than 2.5 million clones, 80% to 95% of them seen once, and the ten largest clones take more than 0.35%. The chain is built from TRBV7-3 and TRBJ2-5; D is unresolved. This receptor was taken from a man between 18 and 35 years old in good health. Some clones in this sample may be carry-over from other donors' samples. What was sequenced was naive CD4+ T cells from PBMCs. The subset here: CD45RA+ positively selected. The chain's CDR3 is CASSLTGSFQETQYF. The CDR3, as DNA: TGTGCCAGCAGCTTAACTGGCAGCTTCCAAGAGACCCAGTACTTC. The whole variable domain, filled in from reference TRBV7-3 and TRBJ2-5, reads GAGVSQTPSNKVTEKGKYVELRCDPISGHTALYWYRQSLGQGPEFLIYFQGTGAADDSGLPNDRFFAVRPEGSVSTLKIQRTERGDSAVYLCASSLTGSFQETQYFGPGTRLLVL.